The T cell receptor (beta chain) described here comes from a study of T cell repertoires in aging, cancer and after chemotherapy. TRB rearrangements spanning V, D and J were amplified using mixed TRB-A/B primers. TCRdb independently ran MiXCR on the multiplex PCR reads; one entry per CDR3 protein. The sample comprises about 1,600 distinct CDR3 sequences, under 25% of which are singletons, and around 7.8% rests with the top ten. As to this clonotype: Antigen: not known. A read error may be the cause here, since a much bigger clone is one base away.

Amplification of TCR beta used genomic DNA extracted from peripheral blood. V lost 5 bases to trimming and J lost 8 bases, with 13 bases between them. The CDR3 has 12 residues. The germline V gene encodes CDR1 SGHNT and CDR2 YENEEA. Study results and limitations: Loss of evenness, beyond lost richness, contributed to age-related TCR diversity decline in cancer patients.

The V gene is TRBV11-3, the J gene TRBJ2-7; no definite D call. The source of this sequence is a human donor with a solid tumor. The sample consisted of blood. CDR3 sequence (DNA): TGTGCCAGCAGCCCCAGCTTGTACAAGCAGTACTTC. It is translated as CASSPSLYKQYF.